This T cell receptor beta chain was identified in a study of T cell responses to AZD1222 COVID-19 vaccine. The trim removed 1 base at V and 2 bases at J, leaving 6 bases unmatched. Germline V CDR1 and CDR2: LNHNV, YYDKDF (reference sequence). The CDR3 spans 16 residues. Method: immunoSEQ multiplex PCR; TCRdb's copy keeps in-frame clones and lacks some. This table has about 56,000 clones, approximately 85% appearing once. The sequencing here drew on peripheral blood, taken on day 0 of AZD1222 vaccination. This TCR was recovered from an adult in good health. The rearrangement links TRBV15 to TRBJ2-5; the match to TRBD1 covers 8 bases. CDR3 sequence reads: CATSRGGQGKQETQYF. The CDR3 coding sequence is TGTGCCACCAGCAGAGGAGGACAGGGAAAACAAGAGACCCAGTACTTC.